A single sample gave rise to the 11 T cell receptor beta chains below, sequenced in a study of blood T cell repertoires in COVID-19. Measured with immunoSEQ multiplex PCR; TCRdb has only the in-frame clones, and not every one. The sample yields roughly 350,000 clones, 85% to 90% seen once. Source material: peripheral blood. These receptors were taken from a woman in her forties or fifties with COVID-19, enrolled during active disease.

This clone was observed a handful of times. This sequence joins TRBV7-2 and TRBJ2-7; 7 bases are shared with TRBD2. CDR3 length: 13 amino acids. Germline V gene lookup returns CDR1 SGHTA and CDR2 FQGNSA. V lost 4 bases to trimming and J lost 12 bases; unmatched junction nucleotides: 12. The CDR3 DNA sequence: TGTGCCAGCAGCTCTACAGGAAGCGGGGCCCGGTACTTC. Its protein is CASSSTGSGARYF.

This rearrangement joins TRBV27 to TRBJ2-5; D not resolved. Germline CDR1 MNHEY, CDR2 SMNVEV (reference sequence). The CDR3 is made up of 15 amino acids. The ends were cut back, 3 bases at V and 6 bases at J, with 17 bases in the middle. The DNA for the CDR3 is TGTGCCAGCAGTTTCTCCTCAACCGAGCAAAAGACCCAGTACTTC. Amino acids: CASSFSSTEQKTQYF.

This clone was observed a few times. V and J are TRBV5-5 and TRBJ2-7; TRBD1 agrees at 8 bases. Germline lookup yields CDR1 SGHKS and CDR2 YYEKEE (reference sequence). This CDR3 spans 15 amino acids. V trimming: 4 bases; J trimming: 3 bases; junction bases outside the gene matches: 9. The CDR3: CASSVTGQAVYEQYF. The CDR3 DNA follows: TGTGCCAGCAGCGTAACGGGACAGGCGGTCTACGAGCAGTACTTC.

This clone was seen once. The chain couples TRBV9 to TRBJ1-1, with D possibly matching TRBD1 (6 bases). Deletions cut 5 bases from V and 7 bases from J, with 15 bases between. The CDR3 consists of 13 residues. In germline, CDR1 is SGDLS, CDR2 YYNGEE. CDR3 region: CASRPNLQGEAFF. The CDR3 DNA reads as TGTGCCAGCAGACCAAACTTACAGGGTGAAGCTTTCTTT.

This sequence joins TRBV5-1 and TRBJ2-3; D might be TRBD1 (5 bases). V gave up 7 bases and J gave up 2 bases, with 11 bases separating them. CDR1 and CDR2 (germline): SGHRS, YFSETQ. The CDR3 has 13 amino acids. CDR3 in amino acids: CASCDSPTDTQYF. The CDR3 DNA reads as TGCGCCAGCTGCGACAGTCCCACAGATACGCAGTATTTT.

The chain's CDR3 is CAISERIAGGNEQFF. Written as DNA, the CDR3 is TGTGCCATCAGTGAGAGGATCGCGGGGGGCAATGAGCAGTTCTTC. The V and J genes are TRBV10-3 and TRBJ2-1; 8 bases fit TRBD2. The CDR3 has 15 residues. In germline, CDR1 is ENHRY, CDR2 SYGVKD. Trimming cost V 2 bases and J 6 bases; bases outside gene matches: 6.

This rearrangement joins TRBV12-3 or TRBV12-4 to TRBJ1-1; no definite D call. V was cut by 5 bases and J by 6 bases, with 13 bases left in between. The CDR3 loop spans 13 amino acids. The CDR3 nucleotides read TGTGCCAGCAGTCCGAGATCACAGTCTGAAGCTTTCTTT. This gives the protein CASSPRSQSEAFF.

V is TRBV7-2 and J is TRBJ2-3; 11 bases agree with TRBD1. Germline-derived CDR1 and CDR2 are SGHTA and FQGNSA. This CDR3 has 14 residues. Unmatched junction bases numbered 3, after V lost 8 bases and J lost 2 bases. For the CDR3, the DNA is TGTGCCAGCGGGACAGGGGGTCCCACAGATACGCAGTATTTT. Protein product: CASGTGGPTDTQYF.

The rearrangement links TRBV30 to TRBJ2-1; 8 bases are shared with TRBD1. V shed 3 bases, J shed 7 bases, and the junction held 11 bases outside the gene matches. CDR1 is GTSNPN and CDR2 is SVGIG in the germline V gene (reference sequence). This CDR3 region has 15 residues. CDR3 loop: CAWRGGGQGRNEQFF. Written as DNA, the CDR3 is TGTGCCTGGAGGGGAGGAGGACAGGGTAGAAATGAGCAGTTCTTC.

The V and J genes are TRBV5-6 and TRBJ2-6, with 13 bases matching TRBD2. This CDR3 region has 17 residues. J gave up 1 base and V 4 bases, and 2 bases lay outside the gene matches. Germline values: CDR1 SGHDT, CDR2 YYEEEE. CDR3 sequence reads: CASSTGLAGSGANVLTF. In DNA, the CDR3 is TGTGCCAGCAGCACGGGACTAGCGGGATCTGGGGCCAACGTCCTGACTTTC.

The V and J genes are TRBV18 and TRBJ2-1, with 10 bases matching TRBD1. CDR1 is KGHSH, CDR2 LQKENI, per germline. The CDR3 extends over 16 amino acids. V lost 2 bases, J lost 3 bases, and 4 bases stayed unmatched. The CDR3 spells CASSPAGTGVYNEQFF. In DNA, the CDR3 is TGTGCCAGCTCACCAGCCGGGACAGGGGTCTACAATGAGCAGTTCTTC.